This T cell receptor (beta chain) came from a study of memory CD4+ T cells and cytomegalovirus serostatus. Looking at the study overall: Of the healthy Belgian adults, several were CMV seropositive and about 24 seronegative.

The sort gate was single viable CD3+CD4+CD8-CD45RO+ cells for memory CD4+ T cells. CMV serostatus came from serum IgG against pp150, pp28, p38, p52. General observations from the study: Each of approximately 70 CMV-associated TCRbeta sequences occurred in one to five individuals.

The V gene's germline CDR1 is ENHRY and CDR2 SYGVKD. This CDR3 contains 15 residues. V lost 3 bases to trimming and J lost 3 bases, with 14 bases between them. The data were produced by immunoSEQ multiplex PCR, yet TCRdb's version contains in-frame clones alone and is incomplete. The sample includes about 82,000 clones, 65% to 85% of them seen just once. Of note for this clone: Its target is not known.

The material sequenced was memory CD4+ T cells from blood. V is TRBV10-3 and J is TRBJ1-1; D gene ambiguous. The source of this sequence is an adult in good health and CMV-seronegative. The CDR3 is CAISEYSTADTEAFF. The CDR3 nucleotides are TGTGCCATCAGTGAATACAGCACCGCCGACACTGAAGCTTTCTTT.